The present TCR beta chain was sequenced within a study of shared clonotypes between healthy human individuals. Study-level background: For every donor, three CD4 naive, three CD4 memory, two CD8 naive and one CD8 memory plates were used. Findings and caveats of the study: Between a few donors, naive CD4 clonotypes were shared at a level of roughly 5.5%. Memory subsets generally showed lower estimated richness than naive subsets. Donor clonotype sharing was expected to depend on sequencing depth.

Regarding this clone: Its antigen remains unidentified.

TCRdb keeps only in-frame clones here, not all; method: immunoSEQ multiplex PCR. The data show 2 million to 2.5 million clones, 90% to 97% seen once. Germline V gene sequence: CDR1 MDHEN, CDR2 SYDVKM. CDR3 length: 13 residues. With 3 bases removed from V and 7 bases from J, the gap between germline ends came to 13 bases. This clonotype was obtained from a young man in good health. Specimen: naive CD4+ T cells sorted from blood. The subset was: CD45RA+ positively selected. The V gene is TRBV28, the J gene TRBJ2-7; D might be TRBD2 (5 bases). The CDR3 DNA reads TGTGCCAGCAGTTTTGGCGGGCTGCGGGAGCAGTACTTC. Residues: CASSFGGLREQYF.